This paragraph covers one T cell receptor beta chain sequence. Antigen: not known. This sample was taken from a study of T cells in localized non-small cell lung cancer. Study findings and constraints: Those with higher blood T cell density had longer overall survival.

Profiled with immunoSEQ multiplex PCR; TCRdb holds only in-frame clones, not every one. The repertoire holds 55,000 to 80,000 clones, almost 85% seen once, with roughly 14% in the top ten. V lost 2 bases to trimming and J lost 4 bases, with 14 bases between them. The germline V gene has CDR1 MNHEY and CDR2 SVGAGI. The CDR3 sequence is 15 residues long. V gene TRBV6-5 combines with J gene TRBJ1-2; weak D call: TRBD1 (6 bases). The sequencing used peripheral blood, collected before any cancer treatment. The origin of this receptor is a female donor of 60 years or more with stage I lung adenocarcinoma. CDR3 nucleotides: TGTGCCAGCAGTTACCGTAGGGGGACTTCCTATGGCTACACCTTC. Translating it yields CASSYRRGTSYGYTF.